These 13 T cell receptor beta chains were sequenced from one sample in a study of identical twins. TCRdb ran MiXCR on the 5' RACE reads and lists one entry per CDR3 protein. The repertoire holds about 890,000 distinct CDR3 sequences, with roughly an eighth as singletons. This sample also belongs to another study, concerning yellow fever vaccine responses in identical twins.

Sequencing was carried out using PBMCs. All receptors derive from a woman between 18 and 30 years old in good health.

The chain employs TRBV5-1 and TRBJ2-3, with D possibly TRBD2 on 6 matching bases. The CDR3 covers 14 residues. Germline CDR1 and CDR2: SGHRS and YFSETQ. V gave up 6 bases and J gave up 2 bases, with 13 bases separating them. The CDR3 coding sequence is TGCGCCAGCAATGGGGGAGGCTTCACAGATACGCAGTATTTT. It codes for CASNGGGFTDTQYF.

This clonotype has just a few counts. The DNA of the CDR3 is TGTGCCAGCAGTTATGGGGCAGGGATCTCCTACGAGCAGTACTTC. Translation gives CASSYGAGISYEQYF. The genes are TRBV12-3 or TRBV12-4 and TRBJ2-7; TRBD1 is a possible D gene (5 bases). The CDR3 covers 15 residues. V was pared by 4 bases and J by 0 bases, with 13 bases between.

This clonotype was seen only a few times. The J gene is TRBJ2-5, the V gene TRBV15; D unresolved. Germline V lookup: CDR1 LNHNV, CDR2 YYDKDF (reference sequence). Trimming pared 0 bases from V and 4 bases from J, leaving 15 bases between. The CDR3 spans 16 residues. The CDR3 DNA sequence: TGTGCCACCAGCAGAGAACTCCGCAATACTGTAGAGACCCAGTACTTC. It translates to CATSRELRNTVETQYF.

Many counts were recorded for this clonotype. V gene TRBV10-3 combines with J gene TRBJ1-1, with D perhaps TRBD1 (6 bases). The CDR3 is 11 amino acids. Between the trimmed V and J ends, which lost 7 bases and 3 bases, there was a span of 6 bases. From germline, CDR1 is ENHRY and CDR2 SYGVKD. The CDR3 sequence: CAIKGDTEAFF. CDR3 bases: TGTGCCATCAAGGGGGACACTGAAGCTTTCTTT.

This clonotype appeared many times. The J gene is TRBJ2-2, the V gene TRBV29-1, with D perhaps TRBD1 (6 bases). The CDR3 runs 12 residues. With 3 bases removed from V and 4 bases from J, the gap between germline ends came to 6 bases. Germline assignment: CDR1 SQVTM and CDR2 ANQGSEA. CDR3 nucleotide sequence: TGCAGCGTTGACAGGGGCACCGGGGAGCTGTTTTTT. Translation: CSVDRGTGELFF.

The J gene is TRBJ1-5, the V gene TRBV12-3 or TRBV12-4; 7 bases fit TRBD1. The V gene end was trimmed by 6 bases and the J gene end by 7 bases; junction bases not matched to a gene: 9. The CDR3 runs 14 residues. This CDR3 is CASRLAGGSQPQHF. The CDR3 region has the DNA TGTGCCAGCAGGTTGGCAGGGGGAAGCCAGCCCCAGCATTTT.

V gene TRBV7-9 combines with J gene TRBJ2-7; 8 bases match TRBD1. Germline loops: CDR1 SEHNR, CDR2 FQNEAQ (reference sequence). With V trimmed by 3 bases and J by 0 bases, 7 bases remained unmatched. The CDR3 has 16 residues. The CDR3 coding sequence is TGTGCCAGCAGCTTCCTGACCGGGACAGGCTCCTACGAGCAGTACTTC. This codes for CASSFLTGTGSYEQYF.

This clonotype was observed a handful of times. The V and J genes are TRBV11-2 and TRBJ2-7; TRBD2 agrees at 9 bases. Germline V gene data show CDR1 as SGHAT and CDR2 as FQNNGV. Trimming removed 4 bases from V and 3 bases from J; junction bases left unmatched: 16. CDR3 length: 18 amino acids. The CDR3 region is CASSYLAGTSPLFYEQYF. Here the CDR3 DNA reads TGTGCCAGCAGCTACTTAGCTGGGACTAGCCCTCTTTTCTACGAGCAGTACTTC.

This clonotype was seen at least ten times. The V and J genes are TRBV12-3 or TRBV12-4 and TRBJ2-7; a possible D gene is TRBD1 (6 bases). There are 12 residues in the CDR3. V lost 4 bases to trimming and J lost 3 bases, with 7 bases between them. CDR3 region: CASSSTGYEQYF. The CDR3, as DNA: TGTGCCAGCAGTTCGACAGGCTACGAGCAGTACTTC.

CDR3 DNA: TGTGCCAGCAGTGAAAGGTCGGACAGGGGGCGTCAGCCCCAGCATTTT. Translating gives CASSERSDRGRQPQHF. The gene calls are TRBV6-1 and TRBJ1-5, with 11 bases aligning to TRBD1. Trimming removed 2 bases from V and 6 bases from J; junction bases left unmatched: 6. CDR3 size: 16 residues. In germline, CDR1 is MNHNS, CDR2 SASEGT.

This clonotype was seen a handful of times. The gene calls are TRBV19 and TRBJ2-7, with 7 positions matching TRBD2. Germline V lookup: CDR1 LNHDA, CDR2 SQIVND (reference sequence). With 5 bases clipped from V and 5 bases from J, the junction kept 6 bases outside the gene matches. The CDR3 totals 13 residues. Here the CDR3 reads CASSPGTMDEQYF. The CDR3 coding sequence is TGTGCCAGTAGTCCAGGGACTATGGACGAGCAGTACTTC.

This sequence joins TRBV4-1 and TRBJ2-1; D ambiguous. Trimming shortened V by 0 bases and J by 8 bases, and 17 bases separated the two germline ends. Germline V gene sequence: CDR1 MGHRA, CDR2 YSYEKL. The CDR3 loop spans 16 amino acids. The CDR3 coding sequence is TGCGCCAGCAGCCAAGAGCTTAGCTCCCAACCTTATGAGCAGTTCTTC. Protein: CASSQELSSQPYEQFF.

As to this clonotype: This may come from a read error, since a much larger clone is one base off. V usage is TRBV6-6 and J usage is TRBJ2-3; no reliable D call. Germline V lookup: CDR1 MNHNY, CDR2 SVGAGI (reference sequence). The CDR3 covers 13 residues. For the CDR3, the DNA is TGTACCAGCAAGTTGGGCTTCACAGATACGCAGTATTTT. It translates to CTSKLGFTDTQYF.